Sequencing of this T cell receptor beta chain was carried out in a study of CD8 T cells in Susac syndrome. In regard to this clonotype: The target antigen is unknown.

High-throughput TCR beta sequencing covered peripheral CD8+ and CD4+ T cells. Negative isolation yielded CD4+ and CD8+ T cells, and FACS enriched TEMRA cells. A quantity of roughly 0.5 to 1 ug RNA underwent reverse transcription using random hexamers. A multiplex approach, immunoSEQ multiplex PCR, amplified TCR beta CDR3 across 54 Vbeta and 13 Jbeta. TCRdb re-derived calls from the immunoSEQ multiplex PCR reads in MiXCR, one entry per CDR3 protein. The table has approximately 100,000 distinct CDR3 sequences, around 92% seen once. The junction had 10 bases not matched to a gene; V was cut back by 5 bases and J by 1 base. This CDR3 is built from 17 residues. Study-level results: An acknowledgment was made by the study that its TCR sequencing and HLA analysis involved relatively few individuals.

The clonotype was recovered from a human donor in good health. The sample taken for sequencing was CD8+ T cells from PBMCs. The genes are TRBV12-3 or TRBV12-4 and TRBJ2-1, with 8 bases identical to TRBD2. This CDR3 reads CASSPSGRRWSYNEQFF. The CDR3 DNA sequence: TGTGCCAGCAGTCCTAGCGGGCGAAGGTGGTCCTACAATGAGCAGTTCTTC.